The 8 T cell receptor beta chains below all came from one sample that was sequenced in a study of CD8 T cells in ankylosing spondylitis (dated by TCRdb to about 2017). What the work shows at the level of the full study, not this receptor alone: A TCR beta motif made up of several highly homologous amino acid variants appeared to be characteristic of blood from ankylosing spondylitis patients.

Which antigens these TCRs recognize remains unknown. Preparation of the library involved 5' RACE. Instrument used: Illumina HiSeq 2500. TCRdb took the public reads, trimmed them with fastp at Q25, ran MiXCR for clone calling and kept in-frame beta chains. Rows with one shared CDR3 protein collapse into an entry with the most common genes and DNA. This sample is represented by roughly 370,000 distinct CDR3 sequences; around 24% of them were singletons. The ten top clones hold about a sixth of the sample. Source material: blood, either unsorted or a sorted T cell fraction (not recorded which). The receptors were gathered from a male donor with ankylosing spondylitis.

In this sample, this clonotype turned up many times. The chain employs TRBV9 and TRBJ1-1; 10 nucleotides align to TRBD1. CDR3 length equals 18 residues. The germline gives CDR1 SGDLS, CDR2 YYNGEE. The ends lost 5 bases at V and 0 bases at J; junction bases unmatched: 13. Here the CDR3 reads CASRSREGTGDMNTEAFF. Here the CDR3 DNA reads TGTGCCAGCAGGTCGAGAGAGGGGACAGGGGACATGAACACTGAAGCTTTCTTT.

This clonotype showed up just a few times. This chain joins TRBV30 and TRBJ2-1; TRBD1 is a possible D gene (6 bases). Germline CDR1 is GTSNPN and CDR2 is SVGIG (reference sequence). CDR3 length: 12 residues. Trimming stripped 8 bases from V and 9 bases from J, with 17 bases between. Here the CDR3 reads CAGNSQGIEQFF. CDR3 sequence (DNA): TGTGCCGGCAATTCCCAGGGGATTGAGCAGTTCTTC.

This clonotype turned up a few times. This sequence joins TRBV11-2 and TRBJ1-2, with D perhaps matching TRBD1 (5 bases). The CDR3 has 16 residues. Trimming shortened V by 0 bases and J by 4 bases, and 15 bases separated the two germline ends. Germline lookup yields CDR1 SGHAT and CDR2 FQNNGV. CDR3 nucleotide sequence: TGTGCCAGCAGCTTAGATGGGGGACCGGGTAGCTATGGCTACACCTTC. It encodes CASSLDGGPGSYGYTF. Filled out from reference TRBV11-2 and TRBJ1-2, the complete variable domain reads EAGVAQSPRYKIIEKRQSVAFWCNPISGHATLYWYQQILGQGPKLLIQFQNNGVVDDSQLPKDRFSAERLKGVDSTLKIQPAKLEDSAVYLCASSLDGGPGSYGYTFGSGTRLTVV.

The chain uses TRBV20-1 and TRBJ2-3; 7 bases are shared with TRBD2. CDR3 size: 15 residues. The V gene end was trimmed by 6 bases and the J gene end by 1 base; junction bases not matched to a gene: 10. Germline assignment: CDR1 DFQATT and CDR2 SNEGSKA (reference sequence). CDR3 in DNA: TGCAGTGCACCTGATAGCGCGGGAGGCACAGATACGCAGTATTTT. Protein sequence: CSAPDSAGGTDTQYF.

The V and J genes are TRBV20-1 and TRBJ1-2; D ambiguous. The CDR3 covers 17 residues. Germline lookup yields CDR1 DFQATT and CDR2 SNEGSKA (reference sequence). V lost 0 bases and J lost 4, with 21 bases in between. The CDR3 is CSARERHVQIAVYGYTF. The CDR3 nucleotides are TGCAGTGCTAGAGAGAGACATGTACAGATTGCAGTCTATGGCTACACCTTC.

The gene calls are TRBV14 and TRBJ2-7; possible D gene TRBD2, 6 bases. The length of the CDR3 is 16 residues. Trimming removed 3 bases at V and 9 bases at J, with 24 bases between. Germline values: CDR1 SGHDN, CDR2 FVKESK. The CDR3 loop reads CASSQPLAFLGSPQYF. In DNA form, the CDR3 reads TGTGCCAGCAGCCAGCCTCTAGCGTTCCTCGGATCCCCGCAGTACTTC.

The chain uses TRBV3-1 and TRBJ2-3, with 8 bases that match TRBD2. Trimming took 4 bases from V and 4 from J; bases not matched to a gene: 4. CDR3 length: 14 amino acids. Germline V gene lookup returns CDR1 LGHDT and CDR2 YNNKEL (reference sequence). CDR3 residues: CASSRGTRSDTQYF. Written as DNA, the CDR3 is TGTGCCAGCAGCCGCGGGACTAGGTCAGATACGCAGTATTTT.

The chain links TRBV20-1 to TRBJ2-7; TRBD2 matches at 8 bases. Trimming removed 2 bases from V and 7 bases from J; junction bases left unmatched: 10. CDR3 length: 14 amino acids. In germline, CDR1 is DFQATT, CDR2 SNEGSKA (reference sequence). The CDR3 region has the DNA TGCAGTGCTAGACCCTCCGGACTAGCCGGTGAGCAGTACTTC. It encodes CSARPSGLAGEQYF.